This T cell receptor beta chain was identified during a study of blood T cells in healthy people across ages. The CDR3 runs to 14 residues. CDR1 and CDR2 (germline): LGHDT, YNNKEL (reference sequence). Trimming took 4 bases from V and 7 from J; bases not matched to a gene: 6. Through a sample-barcoded 5' primer and a J-beta primer mix, a second PCR was run for about 7 to 12 cycles. TCRdb reanalysed the 5' RACE reads using MiXCR and keeps one entry per CDR3 protein. The sample has 750,000 to 850,000 distinct CDR3 sequences, roughly 25% seen once; the top ten hold under 4%. General observations from the study: A greater number of naive CD4+ cells and higher diversity distinguished long-lived donors from aged donors.

This clonotype was found a few times. Its antigen remains unknown. This sample was also put to use in a study of T cells of mothers and their children.

The chain combines TRBV3-1 with TRBJ1-5, with 8 bases fitting TRBD1. The sample consisted of blood. The source of this sequence is a boy between 10 and 17 years old in good health. CDR3 in DNA: TGTGCCAGCAGCCCCCACAGGGGGGTCCAGCCCCAGCATTTT. It yields the protein CASSPHRGVQPQHF.